The clone carrying this TCR beta chain was seen once. Its antigen remains unknown. The donors were part of the validation cohort of 120 subjects. That cohort was separate from the first cohort, which comprised about 670 subjects. Generated by immunoSEQ multiplex PCR, the TCRdb table keeps only in-frame clones and is missing some. The sample shows some 250,000 clones, nearly 90% of them seen only once. The germline V gene encodes CDR1 MNHNS and CDR2 SASEGT. The CDR3 extends over 14 amino acids. The V end was cut by 5 bases, the J end by 4 bases, with 12 bases between. This sample is drawn from a study of cytomegalovirus exposure and HLA in healthy donors. Overall study context: In a later analysis, the approximately 110 validation repertoires were reported to have used the same platform as the 600 to 800 first-cohort repertoires. Study outcomes and limitations: Both high specificity and high sensitivity reportedly marked the classifier's diagnosis of cytomegalovirus status.

This clonotype was sampled from a woman aged 18-30 years in good health and CMV-seronegative. The material sequenced was PBMCs. The chain has TRBV6-1 and TRBJ1-5; D ambiguous. The chain's CDR3 is CASSKSGGNQPQHF. In DNA, the CDR3 is TGTGCCAGCAGTAAATCCGGAGGTAATCAGCCCCAGCATTTT.